This TCR beta chain derives from a study of molecular identifiers for immune sequencing clone quantification. TCRdb reprocessed the PCR reads via MiXCR and lists one record per CDR3 protein. Of 75,000 to 95,000 distinct CDR3 sequences listed, 20% to 25% were seen once; the top ten hold about 0.8%. V lost 3 bases to trimming and J lost 0 bases; unmatched junction nucleotides: 4. This CDR3 contains 17 residues. Germline lookup yields CDR1 SGHVS and CDR2 FNYEAQ. Many counts were recorded for this clonotype. Sequencing was carried out using naive CD8+ T cells from blood, with Jurkat cell RNA spiked in. Described subset: FACS-sorted CD8+CD4-CCR7+CD45RA+ naive T cells. The genes are TRBV7-6 and TRBJ2-5; 13 bases align to TRBD2. The source is a human donor in good health. Some libraries in this study had Jurkat cell RNA spiked in. This chain's CDR3 is CASSLDTSGGDQETQYF. The DNA for the CDR3 is TGTGCCAGCAGCTTGGATACTAGCGGGGGGGACCAAGAGACCCAGTACTTC.